One sample yielded the 14 T cell receptor beta chains listed below, sequenced in a study of patients and donors after allogeneic stem cell transplantation. MiXCR, applied by TCRdb to the RT-PCR reads, yields one record per CDR3 protein. Of 150,000 to 200,000 distinct CDR3 sequences in the sample, roughly 30% are singletons; the top ten hold around 3%. The sequenced sample was blood, either unsorted or a sorted T cell fraction (not recorded which). These receptors were obtained from a human donor who was either an allogeneic HSCT recipient or a stem cell or donor lymphocyte infusion donor (not recorded which). It is not recorded whose cells these are; they may come from a transplant donor.

The J gene is TRBJ2-3, the V gene TRBV27, with 9 positions matching TRBD1. CDR3 size: 14 residues. Germline V CDR1 and CDR2: MNHEY, SMNVEV (reference sequence). V lost 7 bases to trimming and J lost 0 bases; unmatched junction nucleotides: 2. Here the CDR3 reads CASKQGASTDTQYF. Here the CDR3 DNA reads TGTGCCAGCAAACAGGGGGCTAGCACAGATACGCAGTATTTT.

At least ten counts were recorded for this clonotype. The V and J genes are TRBV4-3 and TRBJ1-3, with 10 bases that match TRBD1. This CDR3 spans 17 amino acids. J lost 4 bases, V lost 0 bases, and 6 bases had no gene match. Germline V lookup: CDR1 LGHNA, CDR2 YSLEER. CDR3 in amino acids: CASSQERQGAFGNTIYF. The CDR3 DNA reads TGCGCCAGCAGCCAAGAAAGACAGGGGGCATTCGGAAACACCATATATTTT.

The table lists this clonotype with a few counts. The chain links TRBV20-1 to TRBJ1-5; D gene unclear. Germline lookup yields CDR1 DFQATT and CDR2 SNEGSKA (reference sequence). The CDR3 runs 14 residues. Between the trimmed V and J ends, which lost 6 bases and 0 bases, there was a span of 12 bases. CDR3: CSAPKAYSNQPQHF. The CDR3 DNA reads as TGCAGTGCACCCAAGGCATATAGCAATCAGCCCCAGCATTTT.

The genes are TRBV11-2 and TRBJ2-5, with 10 bases identical to TRBD2. This CDR3 is built from 16 residues. Germline lookup yields CDR1 SGHAT and CDR2 FQNNGV. V was clipped by 3 bases and J by 2 bases; unmatched bases: 6. CDR3 nucleotide sequence: TGTGCCAGCAGCTTCAAGGGACTAGCGAGACAAGAGACCCAGTACTTC. This encodes CASSFKGLARQETQYF.

This clonotype has more than one count but fewer than ten. J is TRBJ2-3 and V is TRBV9; D possibly uses TRBD1 or TRBD2 (5 bases each). Germline V lookup: CDR1 SGDLS, CDR2 YYNGEE. The length of the CDR3 is 15 residues. V lost 0 bases, J lost 3 bases, and 11 bases lay in between. The CDR3 bases are TGTGCCAGCAGCGTAGAGGGGAGATGGACAGATACGCAGTATTTT. Its translation is CASSVEGRWTDTQYF.

The chain employs TRBV20-1 and TRBJ2-1; D is possibly TRBD2 (7 bases). This CDR3 is built from 17 residues. Trimming shortened V by 0 bases and J by 4 bases, and 19 bases separated the two germline ends. Germline V CDR1 and CDR2: DFQATT, SNEGSKA (reference sequence). Written as DNA, the CDR3 is TGCAGTGCTAGAGACGGGGAGGGGGAGTTCTGGTACAATGAGCAGTTCTTC. Translated, it gives CSARDGEGEFWYNEQFF.

This chain links TRBV2 with TRBJ2-7; no definite D call. Germline V gene lookup returns CDR1 SNHLY and CDR2 FYNNEI. V was pared by 3 bases and J by 0 bases, with 9 bases between. There are 14 residues in the CDR3. CDR3 nucleotide sequence: TGTGCCAGCAGTGAGTACAGCTTCTCCTACGAGCAGTACTTC. Protein: CASSEYSFSYEQYF.

The chain links TRBV3-1 to TRBJ2-2, with unresolved D. Germline lookup yields CDR1 LGHDT and CDR2 YNNKEL (reference sequence). Trimming cost V 4 bases and J 3 bases, with 6 bases left between them. The CDR3 length is 13 residues. For the CDR3, the DNA is TGTGCCAGCAGCCTAACTTACACCGGGGAGCTGTTTTTT. Translated: CASSLTYTGELFF.

This clonotype was counted at least ten times. J is TRBJ1-2 and V is TRBV5-1, with 8 bases lining up with TRBD1. This CDR3 has 14 residues. Germline V gene sequence: CDR1 SGHRS, CDR2 YFSETQ. Trimming cost V 3 bases and J 8 bases; bases outside gene matches: 9. CDR3 sequence (DNA): TGCGCCAGCAGCTCTGGACAGGGAAGTTACGGCTACACCTTC. Protein sequence: CASSSGQGSYGYTF.

This clonotype was counted between two and nine times. This chain links TRBV24-1 with TRBJ2-4; 10 nucleotides line up with TRBD1. This CDR3 spans 15 amino acids. CDR1 is KGHDR, CDR2 SFDVKD, per germline. V shed 4 bases and J 6 bases; nucleotides not matched to a gene: 5. CDR3 sequence reads: CATSDPDRGRNIQYF. DNA of the CDR3: TGTGCCACCAGTGACCCCGACAGGGGGCGAAACATTCAGTACTTC.

This sequence joins TRBV20-1 and TRBJ1-6; 9 nucleotides align to TRBD1. Germline CDR1 is DFQATT and CDR2 is SNEGSKA (reference sequence). The CDR3 runs 14 residues. The ends lost 6 bases at V and 7 bases at J; junction bases unmatched: 7. The chain's CDR3 is CSATQGARNSPLHF. The DNA of the CDR3 is TGCAGTGCCACACAGGGGGCGCGAAATTCACCCCTCCACTTT.

A few counts support this clonotype. The J gene is TRBJ1-5, the V gene TRBV30; weak D call: TRBD1 (5 bases). The V gene's germline CDR1 is GTSNPN and CDR2 SVGIG (reference sequence). The CDR3 covers 16 residues. The ends were cut back, 0 bases at V and 3 bases at J, with 15 bases in the middle. CDR3 residues: CAWSVGGGPYNQPQHF. The CDR3 nucleotides read TGTGCCTGGAGTGTGGGGGGAGGGCCATACAATCAGCCCCAGCATTTT.

Only a few counts were recorded for this clonotype. This chain joins TRBV4-1 and TRBJ1-6; perhaps TRBD1 as D (6 bases). The CDR3 contains 15 residues. V was trimmed by 3 bases and J by 8 bases, leaving 14 bases between them. CDR1 and CDR2 from the germline V gene are MGHRA and YSYEKL. The CDR3 nucleotides read TGCGCCAGCAGCCAGACCGGGACACCGTATTCACCCCTCCACTTT. As protein: CASSQTGTPYSPLHF.

The CDR3 DNA is TGCGCCAGCAGTAGGACAGGGACCCCTGAAGAGCAGTACTTC. It yields the protein CASSRTGTPEEQYF. V and J are TRBV5-1 and TRBJ2-7; 8 nucleotides agree with TRBD1. Trimming removed 5 bases from V and 7 bases from J; junction bases left unmatched: 11. Per the germline V gene, CDR1 is SGHRS and CDR2 is YFSETQ. This CDR3 region has 14 residues.